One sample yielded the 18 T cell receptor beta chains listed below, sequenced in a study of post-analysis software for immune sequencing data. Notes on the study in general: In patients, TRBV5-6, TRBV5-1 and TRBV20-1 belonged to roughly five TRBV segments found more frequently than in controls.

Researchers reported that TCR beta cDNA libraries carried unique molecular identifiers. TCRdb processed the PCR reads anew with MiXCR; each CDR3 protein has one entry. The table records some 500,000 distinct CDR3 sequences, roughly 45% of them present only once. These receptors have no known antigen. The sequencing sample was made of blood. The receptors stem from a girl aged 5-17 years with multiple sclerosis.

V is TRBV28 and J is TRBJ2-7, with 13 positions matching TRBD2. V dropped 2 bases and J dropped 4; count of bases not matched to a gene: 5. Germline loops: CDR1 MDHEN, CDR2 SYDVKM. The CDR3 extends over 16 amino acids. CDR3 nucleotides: TGTGCCAGCAGTTTAATGACTAGCGGGAGGTCATACGAGCAGTACTTC. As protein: CASSLMTSGRSYEQYF.

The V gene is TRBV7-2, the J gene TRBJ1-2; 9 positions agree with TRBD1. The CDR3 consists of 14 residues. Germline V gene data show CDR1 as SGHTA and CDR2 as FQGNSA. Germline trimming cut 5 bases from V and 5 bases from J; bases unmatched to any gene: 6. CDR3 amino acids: CASSPGQGRYGYTF. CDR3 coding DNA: TGTGCCAGCAGCCCCGGACAGGGGAGGTATGGCTACACCTTC.

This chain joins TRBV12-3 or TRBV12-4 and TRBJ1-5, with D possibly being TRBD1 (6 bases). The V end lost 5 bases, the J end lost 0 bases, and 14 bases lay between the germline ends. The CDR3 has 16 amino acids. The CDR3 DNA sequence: TGTGCCAGCAGTCCCTATGAGGACAGTAGCAATCAGCCCCAGCATTTT. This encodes CASSPYEDSSNQPQHF.

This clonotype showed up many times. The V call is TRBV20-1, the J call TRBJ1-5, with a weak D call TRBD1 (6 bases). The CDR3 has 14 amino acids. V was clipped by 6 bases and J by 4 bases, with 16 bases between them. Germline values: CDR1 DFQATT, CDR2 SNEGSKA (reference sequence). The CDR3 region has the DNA TGCAGTGCAAAAGAGGCAGGGGTTAATCAGCCCCAGCATTTT. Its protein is CSAKEAGVNQPQHF.

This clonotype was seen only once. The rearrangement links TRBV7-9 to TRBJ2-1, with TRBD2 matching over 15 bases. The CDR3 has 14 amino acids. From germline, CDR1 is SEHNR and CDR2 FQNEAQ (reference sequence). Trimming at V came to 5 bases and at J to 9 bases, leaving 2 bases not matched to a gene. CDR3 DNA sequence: TGTGCCAGCAGCCAGGGACTAGCGGGAGGTGAGCAGTTCTTC. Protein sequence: CASSQGLAGGEQFF. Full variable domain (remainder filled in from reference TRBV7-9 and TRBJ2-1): DTGVSQNPRHKITKRGQNVTFRCDPISEHNRLYWYRQTLGQGPEFLTYFQNEAQLEKSRLLSDRFSAERPKGSFSTLEIQRTEQGDSAMYLCASSQGLAGGEQFFGPGTRLTVL.

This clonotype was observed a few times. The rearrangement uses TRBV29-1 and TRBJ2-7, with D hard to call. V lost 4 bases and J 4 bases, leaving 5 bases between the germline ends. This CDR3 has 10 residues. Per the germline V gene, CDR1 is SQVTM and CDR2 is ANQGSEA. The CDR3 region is CSVGQYEQYF. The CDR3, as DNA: TGCAGCGTTGGGCAGTACGAGCAGTACTTC.

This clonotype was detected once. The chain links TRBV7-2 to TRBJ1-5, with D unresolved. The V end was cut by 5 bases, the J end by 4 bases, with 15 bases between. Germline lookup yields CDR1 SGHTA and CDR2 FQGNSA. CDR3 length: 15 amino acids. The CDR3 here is CASSPESWWNQPQHF. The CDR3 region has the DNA TGTGCCAGCAGCCCAGAGAGCTGGTGGAATCAGCCCCAGCATTTT.

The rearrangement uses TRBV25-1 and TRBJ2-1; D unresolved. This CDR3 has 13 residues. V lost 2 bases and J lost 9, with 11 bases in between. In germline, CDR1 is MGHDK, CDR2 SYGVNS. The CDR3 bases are TGTGCCAGCAGTGAACTCTCAGTTGCTGAGCAGTTCTTC. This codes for CASSELSVAEQFF.

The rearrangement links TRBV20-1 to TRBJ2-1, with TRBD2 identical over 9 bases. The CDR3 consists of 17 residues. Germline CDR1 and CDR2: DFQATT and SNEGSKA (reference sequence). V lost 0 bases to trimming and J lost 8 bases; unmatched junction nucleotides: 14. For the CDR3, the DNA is TGCAGTGCTAGAGAATCCCGTAGCGGGAGTGATGGGTATGAGCAGTTCTTC. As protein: CSARESRSGSDGYEQFF.

As DNA, the CDR3 is TGTGCCAGCAGACCGGCAGGGAGGGCCACTGAAGCTTTCTTT. Its protein is CASRPAGRATEAFF. The V call is TRBV6-2 or TRBV6-3, the J call TRBJ1-1, with a weak D call TRBD1 (5 bases). Trimming shortened V by 6 bases and J by 4 bases, and 15 bases separated the two germline ends. CDR1 MNHEY and CDR2 SVGEGT come from the germline V gene. The CDR3 has 14 residues.

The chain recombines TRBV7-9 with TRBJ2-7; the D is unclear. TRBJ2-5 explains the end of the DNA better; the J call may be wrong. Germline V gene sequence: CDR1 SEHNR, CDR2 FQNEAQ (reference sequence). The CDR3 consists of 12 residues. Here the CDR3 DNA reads TGTGCCAGCAGCGCCTCCTCGGAGACCCAGTACTTC. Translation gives CASSASSETQYF.

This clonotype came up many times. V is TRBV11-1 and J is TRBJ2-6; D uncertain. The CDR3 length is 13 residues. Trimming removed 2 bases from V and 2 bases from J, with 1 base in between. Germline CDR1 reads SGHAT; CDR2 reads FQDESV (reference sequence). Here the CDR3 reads CASSLPGANVLTF. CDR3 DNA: TGTGCCAGCAGCTTACCTGGGGCCAACGTCCTGACTTTC. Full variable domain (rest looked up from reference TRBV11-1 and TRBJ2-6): EAEVAQSPRYKITEKSQAVAFWCDPISGHATLYWYRQILGQGPELLVQFQDESVVDDSQLPKDRFSAERLKGVDSTLKIQPAELGDSAMYLCASSLPGANVLTFGAGSRLTVL.

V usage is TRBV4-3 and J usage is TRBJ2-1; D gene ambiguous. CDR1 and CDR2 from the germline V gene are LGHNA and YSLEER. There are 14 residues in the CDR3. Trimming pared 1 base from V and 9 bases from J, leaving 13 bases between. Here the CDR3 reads CASSQATAIGEQFF. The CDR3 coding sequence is TGCGCCAGCAGCCAAGCTACAGCTATCGGTGAGCAGTTCTTC.

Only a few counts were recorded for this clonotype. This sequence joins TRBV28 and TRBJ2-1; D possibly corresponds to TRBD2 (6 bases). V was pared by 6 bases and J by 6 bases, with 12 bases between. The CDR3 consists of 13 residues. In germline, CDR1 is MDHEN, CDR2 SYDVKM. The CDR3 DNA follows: TGTGCCAGCAGGGAAGGGAGGATCAATGAGCAGTTCTTC. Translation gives CASREGRINEQFF.

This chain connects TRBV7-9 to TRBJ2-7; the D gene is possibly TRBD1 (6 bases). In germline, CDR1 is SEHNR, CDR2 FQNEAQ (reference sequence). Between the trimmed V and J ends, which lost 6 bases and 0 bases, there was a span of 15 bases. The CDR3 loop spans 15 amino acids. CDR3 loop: CASSPSGTYSYEQYF. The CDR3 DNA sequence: TGTGCCAGCAGTCCTTCCGGGACATACTCCTACGAGCAGTACTTC.

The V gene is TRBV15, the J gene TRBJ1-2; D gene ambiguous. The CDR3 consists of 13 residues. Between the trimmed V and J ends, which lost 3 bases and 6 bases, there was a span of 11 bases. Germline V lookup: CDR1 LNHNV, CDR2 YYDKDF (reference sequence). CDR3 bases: TGTGCCACCAGCAGGGATCTGGGGAATGGCTACACCTTC. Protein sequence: CATSRDLGNGYTF.

The CDR3 is CASSSTRANYEQYF. The CDR3 region has the DNA TGTGCCAGCAGTTCCACTAGGGCCAACTACGAGCAGTACTTC. The chain links TRBV6-6 to TRBJ2-7; TRBD2 is a possible D gene (5 bases). V shed 4 bases and J shed 3 bases, with 13 bases lying between them. The CDR3 has 14 residues. Germline-derived CDR1 and CDR2 are MNHNY and SVGAGI (reference sequence).

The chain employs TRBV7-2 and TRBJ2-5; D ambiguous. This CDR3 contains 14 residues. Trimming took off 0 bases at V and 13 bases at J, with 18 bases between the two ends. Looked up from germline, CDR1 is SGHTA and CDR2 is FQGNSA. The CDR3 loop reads CASSLAYLPVLRYF. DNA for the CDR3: TGTGCCAGCAGCTTAGCGTATTTGCCAGTCCTTAGGTACTTC.